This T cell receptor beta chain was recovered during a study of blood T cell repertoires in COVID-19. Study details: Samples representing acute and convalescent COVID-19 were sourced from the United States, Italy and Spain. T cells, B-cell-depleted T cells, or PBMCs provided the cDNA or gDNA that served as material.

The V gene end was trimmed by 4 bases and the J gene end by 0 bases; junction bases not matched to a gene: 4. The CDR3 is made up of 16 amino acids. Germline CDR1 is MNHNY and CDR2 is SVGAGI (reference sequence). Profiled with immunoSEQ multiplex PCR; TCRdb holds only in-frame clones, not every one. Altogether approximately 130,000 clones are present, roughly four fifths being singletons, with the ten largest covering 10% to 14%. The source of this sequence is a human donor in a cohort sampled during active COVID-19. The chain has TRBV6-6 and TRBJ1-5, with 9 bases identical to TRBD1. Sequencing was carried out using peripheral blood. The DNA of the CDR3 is TGTGCCAGCAGTTGGGGACAGGGCCGTAGCAATCAGCCCCAGCATTTT. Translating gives CASSWGQGRSNQPQHF.